This T cell receptor (beta chain) is drawn from a study of blood T cell repertoires in COVID-19. This CDR3 is built from 16 residues. The germline V gene has CDR1 LNHDA and CDR2 SQIVND (reference sequence). After removal of 3 bases from V and 8 bases from J, the junction contained 11 bases not matched to a gene. Authors' methods: Counts of nucleated cells, estimated from reference gene primer amplification, were obtained. The method was immunoSEQ multiplex PCR; TCRdb's version includes in-frame clones alone and lacks a portion of them. That table supplies the V and J calls and clone size; D and trimming were determined from the DNA. The table has a few hundred thousand clones, more than 90% seen once; the top ten hold less than 20%. Membership in each cohort depended on participant-reported clinical history.

This TCR was sampled from a woman younger than 45 who had recovered from COVID-19. The gene calls are TRBV19 and TRBJ2-1, with 9 bases matching TRBD1. Material for sequencing was PBMCs or T cells enriched from blood (not recorded which). The CDR3 reads CASSISAGQGYHEQFF. CDR3 nucleotide sequence: TGTGCCAGTAGTATTTCTGCGGGACAGGGATACCATGAGCAGTTCTTC.